These 20 T cell receptor beta chains were sequenced from one sample in a study of identical twins. Using its own MiXCR run on the 5' RACE reads, TCRdb lists one record per CDR3 protein. The table has under 300,000 distinct CDR3 sequences, approximately 8.3% seen once. These data are also associated with another study on yellow fever vaccine responses in identical twins.

Sequencing input: CD8+ T cells sorted from blood. The origin of the receptors is a woman aged 18-30 years in good health.

The sample holds a few counts of this clonotype. The chain has TRBV7-9 and TRBJ2-1; D possibly matches TRBD1 or TRBD2 (5 bases each). Germline CDR1 is SEHNR and CDR2 is FQNEAQ (reference sequence). This CDR3 has 16 amino acids. V was trimmed by 5 bases and J by 2 bases, leaving 16 bases between them. This CDR3 reads CASSGSTQGPYNEQFF. The CDR3 nucleotides read TGTGCCAGCAGCGGCTCTACGCAGGGACCCTACAATGAGCAGTTCTTC. Looking up the rest from reference TRBV7-9 and TRBJ2-1 gives the full variable domain: DTGVSQNPRHKITKRGQNVTFRCDPISEHNRLYWYRQTLGQGPEFLTYFQNEAQLEKSRLLSDRFSAERPKGSFSTLEIQRTEQGDSAMYLCASSGSTQGPYNEQFFGPGTRLTVL.

The V call is TRBV19, the J call TRBJ2-7; 9 bases fit TRBD1. The germline gives CDR1 LNHDA, CDR2 SQIVND (reference sequence). V was clipped by 8 bases and J by 4 bases; unmatched bases: 9. This CDR3 is built from 14 residues. Written as DNA, the CDR3 is TGTGCCAGTCATGACCGGGACAGGGATTACGAGCAGTACTTC. Its translation is CASHDRDRDYEQYF.

CDR3 nucleotides: TGTGCCAGCAGTGCCCGACAGGGGTGGGAGACCCAGTACTTC. Protein sequence: CASSARQGWETQYF. This rearrangement joins TRBV25-1 to TRBJ2-5, with TRBD1 identical over 8 bases. Germline assignment: CDR1 MGHDK and CDR2 SYGVNS. This CDR3 has 14 residues. The J segment lost 5 bases and the V segment lost 4 bases, leaving 6 bases of the junction unmatched.

This clonotype came up a few times. The V call is TRBV9, the J call TRBJ1-1, with 7 bases lining up with TRBD1. The J segment lost 3 bases and the V segment lost 3 bases, leaving 8 bases of the junction unmatched. Germline CDR1 is SGDLS and CDR2 is YYNGEE. The CDR3 consists of 15 residues. CDR3 region: CASSDRQGGDTEAFF. The CDR3 DNA is TGTGCCAGCAGCGACCGACAGGGTGGAGACACTGAAGCTTTCTTT.

This clonotype was found a few times. V gene TRBV7-3 combines with J gene TRBJ2-2, with D perhaps matching TRBD2 (5 bases). This CDR3 contains 17 residues. V dropped 3 bases and J dropped 5 bases, with 19 bases sitting between them. Germline loops: CDR1 SGHTA, CDR2 FQGTGA. CDR3 region: CASSFPPDAGLTGELFF. The DNA for the CDR3 is TGTGCCAGCAGCTTTCCCCCCGACGCGGGCTTAACCGGGGAGCTGTTTTTT.

This clonotype was seen only a few times. V gene TRBV9 combines with J gene TRBJ2-7; 9 nucleotides line up with TRBD1. Germline CDR1 SGDLS, CDR2 YYNGEE. CDR3 length equals 16 residues. The V segment lost 0 bases and the J segment 5 bases; nucleotides outside the gene matches: 9. The CDR3 reads CASSVGGGTGIHEQYF. The CDR3 DNA follows: TGTGCCAGCAGCGTAGGCGGAGGGACAGGGATCCACGAGCAGTACTTC. Combining the CDR3 with reference TRBV9 and TRBJ2-7 gives the whole variable domain DSGVTQTPKHLITATGQRVTLRCSPRSGDLSVYWYQQSLDQGLQFLIQYYNGEERAKGNILERFSAQQFPDLHSELNLSSLELGDSALYFCASSVGGGTGIHEQYFGPGTRLTVT.

The chain links TRBV6-4 to TRBJ2-2; tentatively, D is TRBD1 or TRBD2 (6 bases each). Germline CDR1 is MRHNA and CDR2 is SNTAGT. CDR3 length: 14 amino acids. V gave up 8 bases and J gave up 3 bases, with 13 bases separating them. The CDR3 region has the DNA TGTGCCAGCCGCCCGGGGGCGGACACCGGGGAGCTGTTTTTT. This codes for CASRPGADTGELFF.

This clonotype was picked up many times. This chain joins TRBV20-1 and TRBJ2-7; TRBD2 aligns across 8 bases. This CDR3 is 14 amino acids long. CDR1 and CDR2 (germline): DFQATT, SNEGSKA (reference sequence). V gave up 0 bases and J gave up 3 bases; unmatched junction bases: 4. CDR3 sequence: CSAREGSGVYEQYF. DNA for the CDR3: TGCAGTGCTAGAGAGGGTAGCGGGGTCTACGAGCAGTACTTC.

This clonotype was seen ten or more times. This chain joins TRBV29-1 and TRBJ2-7; 7 positions match TRBD2. There are 15 residues in the CDR3. Germline lookup yields CDR1 SQVTM and CDR2 ANQGSEA. J gave up 3 bases and V 4 bases, and 12 bases lay outside the gene matches. CDR3 sequence reads: CSVVWGGLTGYEQYF. For the CDR3, the DNA is TGCAGCGTTGTTTGGGGGGGACTTACGGGCTACGAGCAGTACTTC.

This chain links TRBV29-1 with TRBJ2-5; 15 positions match TRBD2. Germline CDR1 reads SQVTM; CDR2 reads ANQGSEA. The CDR3 covers 16 residues. J lost 0 bases, V lost 3 bases, and 2 bases had no gene match. The CDR3 reads CSVEGLAGGHQETQYF. CDR3 coding DNA: TGCAGCGTTGAGGGACTAGCGGGAGGCCACCAAGAGACCCAGTACTTC. Looking up the rest from reference TRBV29-1 and TRBJ2-5 gives the full variable domain: SAVISQKPSRDICQRGTSLTIQCQVDSQVTMMFWYRQQPGQSLTLIATANQGSEATYESGFVIDKFPISRPNLTFSTLTVSNMSPEDSSIYLCSVEGLAGGHQETQYFGPGTRLLVL.

As DNA, the CDR3 is TGTGCCAGCAGCCAAGCCCGGGACCTCTGGGGCTACACCTTC. Protein sequence: CASSQARDLWGYTF. The V call is TRBV14, the J call TRBJ1-2, with a tentative D call TRBD1 (5 bases). Trimming took off 1 base at V and 8 bases at J, with 14 bases between the two ends. Per the germline V gene, CDR1 is SGHDN and CDR2 is FVKESK. This CDR3 has 14 amino acids. The complete variable domain, with remaining parts taken from reference TRBV14 and TRBJ1-2, reads EAGVTQFPSHSVIEKGQTVTLRCDPISGHDNLYWYRRVMGKEIKFLLHFVKESKQDESGMPNNRFLAERTGGTYSTLKVQPAELEDSGVYFCASSQARDLWGYTFGSGTRLTVV.

This rearrangement joins TRBV27 to TRBJ2-1; 7 bases are shared with TRBD1. This CDR3 region has 15 residues. Germline V lookup: CDR1 MNHEY, CDR2 SMNVEV (reference sequence). Germline trimming cut 1 base from V and 5 bases from J; bases unmatched to any gene: 5. The CDR3 is CASSLLAGGHNEQFF. DNA for the CDR3: TGTGCCAGCAGTTTATTGGCAGGGGGACACAATGAGCAGTTCTTC.

This clonotype was observed at least ten times. The gene calls are TRBV28 and TRBJ2-1; D possibly corresponds to TRBD1 (6 bases). Trimming removed 5 bases from V and 4 bases from J, with 27 bases in between. The length of the CDR3 is 19 residues. Germline V lookup: CDR1 MDHEN, CDR2 SYDVKM. The CDR3 region has the DNA TGTGCCAGCAGTCCCTCGGCAGGGGCGCTACTACCTTCGTACAATGAGCAGTTCTTC. The encoded protein is CASSPSAGALLPSYNEQFF.

The CDR3 sequence is CASMGGETYEQYF. Here the CDR3 DNA reads TGTGCCAGCATGGGGGGCGAAACCTACGAGCAGTACTTC. The V gene is TRBV28, the J gene TRBJ2-7; perhaps D is TRBD1 or TRBD2 (6 bases each). CDR3 length: 13 residues. Between the trimmed V and J ends, which lost 7 bases and 2 bases, there was a span of 12 bases. Germline-derived CDR1 and CDR2 are MDHEN and SYDVKM.

CDR3 nucleotide sequence: TGTGCCAGCAGTTACGGGCTAGCGGGGGGAAAAGAGACCCAGTACTTC. It translates to CASSYGLAGGKETQYF. V is TRBV6-5 and J is TRBJ2-5, with 11 bases lining up with TRBD2. V was clipped by 2 bases and J by 3 bases; unmatched bases: 5. CDR1 is MNHEY, CDR2 SVGAGI, per germline. This CDR3 contains 16 residues.

This clonotype was found many times. The rearrangement links TRBV12-3 or TRBV12-4 to TRBJ2-7; 7 positions match TRBD1. V dropped 1 base and J dropped 2; count of bases not matched to a gene: 2. This CDR3 spans 14 amino acids. CDR3 region: CASSLGDRTYEQYF. As DNA, the CDR3 is TGTGCCAGCAGTTTAGGGGACAGAACCTACGAGCAGTACTTC.

The chain is built from TRBV4-1 and TRBJ1-4, with a weak D call TRBD1 (6 bases). The CDR3 contains 12 residues. CDR1 is MGHRA, CDR2 YSYEKL, per germline. V gave up 3 bases and J gave up 14 bases, with 13 bases separating them. In DNA, the CDR3 is TGCGCCAGCAGCCACCGGGACAACGCTCTGTTTTTT. Its translation: CASSHRDNALFF.

The chain recombines TRBV19 with TRBJ2-2; 9 bases fit TRBD1. In germline, CDR1 is LNHDA, CDR2 SQIVND (reference sequence). V lost 4 bases and J lost 5; bases outside the gene matches: 5. CDR3 length equals 15 residues. The CDR3 region has the DNA TGTGCCAGTAGTAGTACAGGGGGCTGGACCGGGGAGCTGTTTTTT. Residues: CASSSTGGWTGELFF.

A few counts support this clonotype. The rearrangement uses TRBV29-1 and TRBJ2-3; D gene unclear. With 3 bases removed from V and 6 bases from J, the gap between germline ends came to 13 bases. CDR1 is SQVTM, CDR2 ANQGSEA, per germline. The CDR3 is 13 residues long. The CDR3 DNA sequence: TGCAGCGTTGATTCCCCCAGACCGGATACGCAGTATTTT. This translates into CSVDSPRPDTQYF.

A few counts support this clonotype. J is TRBJ2-7 and V is TRBV3-1, with D possibly TRBD1 on 6 matching bases. There are 16 residues in the CDR3. The V end was cut by 3 bases, the J end by 3 bases, with 18 bases between. CDR1 and CDR2 (germline): LGHDT, YNNKEL (reference sequence). The chain's CDR3 is CASSHLGEQGSYEQYF. CDR3 nucleotide sequence: TGTGCCAGCAGCCATTTAGGCGAGCAGGGGAGCTACGAGCAGTACTTC.